This record covers a single TCR beta chain. What it binds is unknown. V was clipped by 3 bases and J by 0 bases, with 16 bases between them. Germline V gene lookup returns CDR1 SGHNT and CDR2 YYREEE (reference sequence). This CDR3 is built from 18 residues. This sample is drawn from a study of lymphopenia after photon versus proton radiotherapy. Broader study findings: Photon-treated patients lost naive T cells and TCR diversity; proton-treated stayed stable.

Clones were sequenced by immunoSEQ multiplex PCR, and TCRdb holds only the in-frame ones, with some missing. The sample lists fewer than 70,000 clones; 75% to 90% were seen once. The receptor was derived from a man aged 80 or over with esophageal cancer. The material was peripheral blood, obtained from a patient treated with proton-based radiotherapy. V usage is TRBV5-4 and J usage is TRBJ2-6; tentative D call: TRBD1 (6 bases). The CDR3 coding sequence is TGTGCCAGCAGCTATACCGGACAGCGAGGCTCTGGGGCCAACGTCCTGACTTTC. This codes for CASSYTGQRGSGANVLTF.